Listed here are 27 T cell receptor beta chains from one sample, sequenced in a study of beta chain features in type 1 diabetes. No antigen has been assigned to these receptors. Findings of the study overall: Type 1 diabetes patients had moderately but significantly shorter TCRB CDR3s in all four CD4+ subsets.

What was sequenced were expressed TCRB transcripts, since all of the isolated RNA had been reverse transcribed. Assay: immunoSEQ multiplex PCR; the TCRdb copy retains only in-frame clones and omits some. The sample lists over 600,000 clones, around an eighth occurring once. Sequencing was carried out using naive CD4+ T cells from blood. The receptor source for this set is a man aged 25 to 40 with type 1 diabetes.

This clone was detected only a few times. The V call is TRBV6-5, the J call TRBJ2-5; 13 nucleotides agree with TRBD2. Germline V gene sequence: CDR1 MNHEY, CDR2 SVGAGI. The CDR3 has 15 amino acids. V dropped 5 bases and J dropped 2; count of bases not matched to a gene: 2. The CDR3 DNA reads as TGTGCCAGCAGTACGACTAGCGGGGGGCAAGAGACCCAGTACTTC. It codes for CASSTTSGGQETQYF.

This clone was observed a few times. This chain links TRBV7-2 with TRBJ2-7, with 7 bases aligning to TRBD1. Germline loops: CDR1 SGHTA, CDR2 FQGNSA. The CDR3 is 15 amino acids. The J segment lost 0 bases and the V segment lost 4 bases, leaving 6 bases of the junction unmatched. CDR3 sequence: CASSWIQGSSYEQYF. CDR3 DNA sequence: TGTGCCAGCAGCTGGATACAGGGGAGCTCCTACGAGCAGTACTTC. Full variable domain (outside the CDR3, taken from reference TRBV7-2 and TRBJ2-7): GAGVSQSPSNKVTEKGKDVELRCDPISGHTALYWYRQSLGQGLEFLIYFQGNSAPDKSGLPSDRFSAERTGGSVSTLTIQRTQQEDSAVYLCASSWIQGSSYEQYFGPGTRLTVT.

This clone was seen only a few times. Other DNA sequences of this sample code for an identical CDR3. V and J are TRBV6-5 and TRBJ2-7; D may be TRBD1 (6 bases). Germline CDR1 is MNHEY and CDR2 is SVGAGI. There are 15 residues in the CDR3. Between the trimmed V and J ends, which lost 5 bases and 2 bases, there was a span of 16 bases. The CDR3 sequence: CASSRPGQGAYEQYF. The CDR3, as DNA: TGTGCCAGCAGTCGACCGGGACAAGGGGCCTACGAGCAGTACTTC.

For this clone: This same CDR3 is encoded by further DNA sequences in the sample. CDR3 sequence: CASSLGGQETQYF. DNA for the CDR3: TGCGCCAGCAGCTTGGGGGGCCAAGAGACCCAGTACTTC. This chain joins TRBV5-1 and TRBJ2-5; no clear D gene. The V and J ends lost 0 bases and 1 base respectively, with 4 bases between them. This CDR3 contains 13 residues. CDR1 SGHRS and CDR2 YFSETQ come from the germline V gene.

This clone appeared a few times. The J gene is TRBJ1-1, the V gene TRBV7-9; TRBD1 aligns across 8 bases. The CDR3 is made up of 14 amino acids. Germline CDR1 and CDR2: SEHNR and FQNEAQ (reference sequence). The V gene end was trimmed by 5 bases and the J gene end by 1 base; junction bases not matched to a gene: 3. The CDR3 region has the DNA TGTGCCAGCAGCATCGACAGGGGGAACACTGAAGCTTTCTTT. Protein: CASSIDRGNTEAFF.

This clone was counted a few times. V is TRBV19 and J is TRBJ1-5; 9 bases map to TRBD1. CDR1 is LNHDA and CDR2 is SQIVND in the germline V gene (reference sequence). V lost 5 bases to trimming and J lost 6 bases; unmatched junction nucleotides: 8. The CDR3 contains 15 residues. CDR3 bases: TGTGCCAGTAGTGCTACCGGGACAGGGCCTCAGCCCCAGCATTTT. It translates to CASSATGTGPQPQHF.

The chain links TRBV9 to TRBJ1-6; D possibly corresponds to TRBD1 (6 bases). CDR1 and CDR2 from the germline V gene are SGDLS and YYNGEE. The CDR3 sequence is 14 residues long. The V end was cut by 4 bases, the J end by 6 bases, with 11 bases between. CDR3 nucleotides: TGTGCCAGCAGCACCGGACAGCCTAATTCACCCCTCCACTTT. Encoded protein: CASSTGQPNSPLHF.

The chain couples TRBV5-1 to TRBJ2-7; the D call may be TRBD1 or TRBD2 (5 bases each). The germline V and J ends were trimmed by 0 bases and 2 bases, with 12 bases remaining between them. Germline-derived CDR1 and CDR2 are SGHRS and YFSETQ. The length of the CDR3 is 15 residues. Here the CDR3 reads CASSLGAGSPYEQYF. The CDR3 region has the DNA TGCGCCAGCAGCTTGGGGGCAGGGAGCCCCTACGAGCAGTACTTC.

This clone has more than one count but fewer than ten. Other nucleotide sequences from this sample produce the same CDR3. The V call is TRBV7-2, the J call TRBJ1-2; no clear D gene. The CDR3 is 13 amino acids. CDR1 and CDR2 from the germline V gene are SGHTA and FQGNSA. V dropped 5 bases and J dropped 3 bases, with 10 bases sitting between them. The CDR3 reads CASSPQEDYGYTF. The CDR3 DNA reads as TGTGCCAGCAGCCCGCAGGAGGACTATGGCTACACCTTC. The full variable domain, its missing parts supplied by reference TRBV7-2 and TRBJ1-2, is GAGVSQSPSNKVTEKGKDVELRCDPISGHTALYWYRQSLGQGLEFLIYFQGNSAPDKSGLPSDRFSAERTGGSVSTLTIQRTQQEDSAVYLCASSPQEDYGYTFGSGTRLTVV.

The V and J genes are TRBV7-3 and TRBJ2-2, with 7 bases aligning to TRBD2. CDR3 length equals 17 residues. The V segment lost 4 bases and the J segment 2 bases; nucleotides outside the gene matches: 10. Germline CDR1 SGHTA, CDR2 FQGTGA. The CDR3 nucleotides read TGTGCCAGCAGCTCAGCATCCGGGACTACTAACACCGGGGAGCTGTTTTTT. Its translation: CASSSASGTTNTGELFF.

This clone was recorded a few times. The chain uses TRBV19 and TRBJ2-2; D could derive from TRBD1 or TRBD2 (5 bases each). This CDR3 spans 13 amino acids. The V and J ends lost 0 bases and 6 bases respectively, with 5 bases between them. Germline V gives CDR1 LNHDA, CDR2 SQIVND (reference sequence). CDR3 nucleotide sequence: TGTGCCAGTAGTATAGAGGGGGCCGGGGAGCTGTTTTTT. Protein sequence: CASSIEGAGELFF.

The chain has TRBV19 and TRBJ1-5; 12 bases fit TRBD1. CDR3 length: 18 amino acids. Germline values: CDR1 LNHDA, CDR2 SQIVND (reference sequence). Trimming at V came to 6 bases and at J to 0 bases, leaving 9 bases not matched to a gene. This CDR3 is CASRFRDRGLISNQPQHF. The CDR3 DNA reads as TGTGCCAGTAGATTCCGGGACAGGGGGCTTATTAGCAATCAGCCCCAGCATTTT.

This clone was seen more than once but under ten times. The chain uses TRBV4-3 and TRBJ2-7; the match to TRBD2 covers 10 bases. The CDR3 length is 15 residues. The V and J ends lost 0 bases and 12 bases, in that order; junction bases with no gene match: 11. Germline V gene sequence: CDR1 LGHNA, CDR2 YSLEER. The CDR3 bases are TGCGCCAGCAGCCAAGATGCTAGCGGGGGTTCTCGAGCGTACTTC. Translated, it gives CASSQDASGGSRAYF.

The rearrangement links TRBV5-1 to TRBJ1-2; tentatively, D is TRBD1 (6 bases). Germline V gene data show CDR1 as SGHRS and CDR2 as YFSETQ. CDR3 length equals 17 residues. Between the trimmed V and J ends, which lost 4 bases and 7 bases, there was a span of 26 bases. The CDR3 here is CASSLEPRDMGIGGYTF. CDR3 DNA: TGCGCCAGCAGCCTAGAACCCCGGGACATGGGAATAGGTGGCTACACCTTC.

The V call is TRBV18, the J call TRBJ1-2; D might be TRBD1 (5 bases). This CDR3 is 14 amino acids long. Trimming removed 2 bases at V and 6 bases at J, with 13 bases between. Per the germline V gene, CDR1 is KGHSH and CDR2 is LQKENI. In nucleotides, the CDR3 is TGTGCCAGCTCACCAATGGAGGGGACGGATGGCTACACCTTC. Translating gives CASSPMEGTDGYTF. Full variable domain (remainder filled in from reference TRBV18 and TRBJ1-2): NAGVMQNPRHLVRRRGQEARLRCSPMKGHSHVYWYRQLPEEGLKFMVYLQKENIIDESGMPKERFSAEFPKEGPSILRIQQVVRGDSAAYFCASSPMEGTDGYTFGSGTRLTVV.

The genes are TRBV7-2 and TRBJ2-3, with 9 bases that match TRBD2. This CDR3 region has 16 residues. Trimming removed 2 bases from V and 2 bases from J; junction bases left unmatched: 5. In germline, CDR1 is SGHTA, CDR2 FQGNSA. The CDR3 DNA sequence: TGTGCCAGCAGCTTATTGGCGGGGGGGCCCACAGATACGCAGTATTTT. It translates to CASSLLAGGPTDTQYF.

This clone was seen a handful of times. This chain joins TRBV4-3 and TRBJ1-2; TRBD1 aligns across 10 bases. Germline V lookup: CDR1 LGHNA, CDR2 YSLEER. Germline trimming cut 2 bases from V and 3 bases from J; bases unmatched to any gene: 3. The CDR3 sequence is 15 residues long. The CDR3 spells CASSQQDRGHYGYTF. Written as DNA, the CDR3 is TGCGCCAGCAGCCAACAAGACAGGGGGCACTATGGCTACACCTTC.

The chain carries TRBV9 and TRBJ2-1, with 10 bases identical to TRBD1. There are 17 residues in the CDR3. V lost 2 bases to trimming and J lost 8 bases; unmatched junction nucleotides: 13. The germline gives CDR1 SGDLS, CDR2 YYNGEE. Here the CDR3 reads CASSVTSGTGAGDEQFF. The CDR3 DNA follows: TGTGCCAGCAGCGTTACTTCCGGGACAGGGGCCGGCGATGAGCAGTTCTTC. The full variable domain, with the rest looked up from reference TRBV9 and TRBJ2-1, is DSGVTQTPKHLITATGQRVTLRCSPRSGDLSVYWYQQSLDQGLQFLIQYYNGEERAKGNILERFSAQQFPDLHSELNLSSLELGDSALYFCASSVTSGTGAGDEQFFGPGTRLTVL.

The sample holds a few counts of this clone. V and J are TRBV2 and TRBJ1-4; 7 bases are shared with TRBD1. Trimming cost V 7 bases and J 0 bases; bases outside gene matches: 2. Per germline, CDR1 SNHLY and CDR2 FYNNEI. The length of the CDR3 is 14 residues. The CDR3 protein is CASNRGATNEKLFF. The CDR3 DNA sequence: TGTGCCAGCAACAGGGGAGCAACTAATGAAAAACTGTTTTTT.

The V call is TRBV6-5, the J call TRBJ2-7; maybe TRBD1 (6 bases). The CDR3 totals 15 residues. Trimming took off 5 bases at V and 2 bases at J, with 16 bases between the two ends. Germline V gene lookup returns CDR1 MNHEY and CDR2 SVGAGI. The chain's CDR3 is CASSDYSTGTYEQYF. The CDR3 DNA is TGTGCCAGCAGTGACTACTCAACAGGGACCTACGAGCAGTACTTC.

This clone was detected a few times. V is TRBV7-2 and J is TRBJ2-3, with D unclear. V lost 1 base, J lost 0 bases, and 8 bases lay in between. The CDR3 sequence is 15 residues long. Germline CDR1 is SGHTA and CDR2 is FQGNSA. The DNA of the CDR3 is TGTGCCAGCAGCTTAGGACCGCACAGCACAGATACGCAGTATTTT. It is translated as CASSLGPHSTDTQYF.

In the case of this clone: Within the sample, other DNA sequences also encode this same CDR3. V gene TRBV18 combines with J gene TRBJ1-5, with D possibly matching TRBD1 (5 bases). CDR3 length: 14 residues. Trimming removed 3 bases from V and 1 base from J, with 7 bases in between. Germline CDR1 is KGHSH and CDR2 is LQKENI. CDR3 in amino acids: CASSPRDSNQPQHF. CDR3 DNA: TGTGCCAGCTCACCCCGGGACAGCAATCAGCCCCAGCATTTT.

The chain carries TRBV15 and TRBJ1-4; possibly TRBD1 for D (5 bases). Germline V CDR1 and CDR2: LNHNV, YYDKDF (reference sequence). Between the trimmed V and J ends, which lost 6 bases and 4 bases, there was a span of 12 bases. The CDR3 has 14 amino acids. The CDR3 DNA sequence: TGTGCCACCAGTCAACTCAGGGTTAATGAAAAACTGTTTTTT. Its translation: CATSQLRVNEKLFF.

The rearrangement links TRBV10-3 to TRBJ2-5; TRBD1 aligns across 7 bases. Germline-derived CDR1 and CDR2 are ENHRY and SYGVKD. The ends lost 6 bases at V and 0 bases at J; junction bases unmatched: 4. The CDR3 totals 14 residues. The CDR3 reads CAIRGTVNQETQYF. The CDR3, as DNA: TGTGCCATCAGGGGGACAGTAAACCAAGAGACCCAGTACTTC.

A word on this clone: Distinct nucleotide sequences in the sample also encode this CDR3. The chain links TRBV10-3 to TRBJ2-1; no clear D gene. Germline CDR1 and CDR2: ENHRY and SYGVKD. The CDR3 covers 15 residues. Trimming cost V 0 bases and J 3 bases, with 9 bases left between them. CDR3: CAISESPGNYNEQFF. Written as DNA, the CDR3 is TGTGCCATCAGTGAGTCCCCAGGAAACTACAATGAGCAGTTCTTC.

This clone was seen only a few times. This chain connects TRBV5-4 to TRBJ1-1; D unclear. Germline lookup yields CDR1 SGHNT and CDR2 YYREEE (reference sequence). Trimming stripped 0 bases from V and 1 base from J, with 13 bases between. The CDR3 sequence is 16 residues long. The CDR3 DNA sequence: TGTGCCAGCAGCTTGGGGCGAGGTCTACCGAACACTGAAGCTTTCTTT. It is translated as CASSLGRGLPNTEAFF. Supplemented by reference TRBV5-4 and TRBJ1-1, the full variable domain reads ETGVTQSPTHLIKTRGQQVTLRCSSQSGHNTVSWYQQALGQGPQFIFQYYREEENGRGNFPPRFSGLQFPNYSSELNVNALELDDSALYLCASSLGRGLPNTEAFFGQGTRLTVV.

The V call is TRBV9, the J call TRBJ1-5; D is possibly TRBD1 (6 bases). CDR1 SGDLS and CDR2 YYNGEE come from the germline V gene. V was shortened by 3 bases and J by 3 bases, with 10 bases between the two germline ends. The CDR3 extends over 14 amino acids. The CDR3 is CASSATGYNQPQHF. The CDR3 DNA reads TGTGCCAGCAGCGCGACAGGTTACAATCAGCCCCAGCATTTT. Using reference TRBV9 and TRBJ1-5 for the parts outside the CDR3, the full variable domain is DSGVTQTPKHLITATGQRVTLRCSPRSGDLSVYWYQQSLDQGLQFLIQYYNGEERAKGNILERFSAQQFPDLHSELNLSSLELGDSALYFCASSATGYNQPQHFGDGTRLSIL.